Listed below are T cell receptor beta chains from one sample, sequenced in a study of blood T cell repertoires in COVID-19. The method was immunoSEQ multiplex PCR; TCRdb's version includes in-frame clones alone and lacks a portion of them. The sample yields roughly 400,000 clones, about 88% seen once. Sequencing was done on a sample of PBMCs or T cells enriched from blood (not recorded which). Receptors were obtained from a woman younger than 30 who had been exposed to COVID-19. CDR3s include the opening cysteine and the closing phenylalanine or tryptophan. The order of the fields is clone size, J gene, V gene, D gene, CDR3 protein, CDR3 DNA. A D gene is named only where the DNA matches it firmly. Expanded clones get a size class; other rows say once, few or many, or leave the size out.

size: once
J: TRBJ2-7
V: TRBV10-2
D: TRBD2
CDR3: CASGGGLYEQYF
DNA: TGCGCCAGCGGGGGGGGACTCTACGAGCAGTACTTC

size: few
J: TRBJ2-7
V: TRBV18
D: .
CDR3: CASSPMAGSYEQYF
DNA: TGTGCCAGCTCACCAATGGCGGGGTCCTACGAGCAGTACTTC

size: .
J: TRBJ2-7
V: TRBV7-8
D: .
CDR3: CASSPRDGASYEQYF
DNA: TGTGCCAGCAGCCCGCGGGACGGGGCCTCCTACGAGCAGTACTTC

size: .
J: TRBJ2-5
V: TRBV4-2
D: TRBD1
CDR3: CASSQEYRGTQETQYF
DNA: TGTGCCAGCAGCCAAGAGTACAGGGGGACCCAAGAGACCCAGTACTTC

size: .
J: TRBJ2-7
V: TRBV5-4
D: TRBD1
CDR3: CASSPTGIEQYF
DNA: TGTGCCAGCAGCCCGACAGGGATCGAGCAGTACTTC

size: .
J: TRBJ2-3
V: TRBV5-6
D: .
CDR3: CASWGLERAQYF
DNA: TGTGCCAGCTGGGGACTCGAGAGGGCGCAGTATTTT

size: .
J: TRBJ2-1
V: TRBV27
D: .
CDR3: CASGPGNEQFF
DNA: TGTGCCAGTGGCCCCGGGAATGAGCAGTTCTTC

size: once
J: TRBJ2-6
V: TRBV6-4
D: .
CDR3: CASSDPPSGRANVLTF
DNA: TGTGCCAGCAGTGACCCACCCAGCGGGCGGGCCAACGTCCTGACTTTC

size: .
J: TRBJ2-5
V: TRBV5-4
D: TRBD2
CDR3: CASSGRWGTIQETQYF
DNA: TGTGCCAGCAGCGGACGGTGGGGGACTATTCAAGAGACCCAGTACTTC

size: .
J: TRBJ2-7
V: TRBV19
D: .
CDR3: CASSPGRFYEQYF
DNA: TGTGCCAGTAGTCCTGGTCGGTTCTACGAGCAGTACTTC